These 27 T cell receptor beta chains were all obtained from the same sample, sequenced in a study of regulatory T cells in long-lasting Graves disease. Time point: newly diagnosed GD, antithyroid drugs for less than 3 months. The authors made the TCR library using RNA they extracted from PBMCs. Investigators prepared the TCR beta libraries by applying iRepertoire HTBI primers and Arm-PCR of CDR3 regions. TCRdb re-analysed the multiplex PCR reads in MiXCR, keeping a single row per CDR3 protein. This table holds about 220,000 distinct CDR3 sequences, roughly 19% found once. The sample also formed part of further work on T cells in Graves' hyperthyroidism and ophthalmopathy.

This sample comprised peripheral blood mononuclear cells (PBMCs), obtained at new diagnosis, from a patient treated with antithyroid drugs. The receptor set was obtained from a woman aged 25-40 years with Graves disease.

The table lists this clonotype with a few counts. This rearrangement joins TRBV4-1 to TRBJ2-2, with D perhaps matching TRBD2 (5 bases). V lost 0 bases and J 1 base, leaving 12 bases between the germline ends. This CDR3 is 17 amino acids long. CDR1 is MGHRA, CDR2 YSYEKL, per germline. The CDR3 spells CASSQDTTRGNTGELFF. In nucleotides, the CDR3 is TGCGCCAGCAGCCAAGATACTACCCGGGGGAACACCGGGGAGCTGTTTTTT.

This clonotype was observed many times. The rearrangement links TRBV11-2 to TRBJ1-2, with D possibly TRBD1 on 5 matching bases. The V end lost 5 bases, the J end lost 5 bases, and 15 bases lay between the germline ends. Germline CDR1 is SGHAT and CDR2 is FQNNGV. CDR3 length: 14 amino acids. For the CDR3, the DNA is TGTGCCAGCAGCCCCCCGGGACCGCAATATGGCTACACCTTC. It is translated as CASSPPGPQYGYTF.

This clonotype occurred a few times. The rearrangement links TRBV7-2 to TRBJ2-5; 7 bases fit TRBD2. V was pared by 8 bases and J by 1 base, with 10 bases of the junction left unmatched. In germline, CDR1 is SGHTA, CDR2 FQGNSA. This CDR3 has 15 residues. The CDR3 sequence: CASSERGWGQETQYF. In nucleotides, the CDR3 is TGTGCCAGCTCGGAGCGGGGCTGGGGCCAAGAGACCCAGTACTTC.

The table lists this clonotype with many counts. The rearrangement links TRBV6-5 to TRBJ1-1; D is unclear. Deletions cut 4 bases from V and 1 base from J, with 13 bases between. Germline-derived CDR1 and CDR2 are MNHEY and SVGAGI. The CDR3 contains 15 residues. The CDR3 reads CASSSRSAGNTEAFF. The CDR3 coding sequence is TGTGCCAGCAGTTCCCGCTCTGCCGGGAACACTGAAGCTTTCTTT.

This clonotype was seen many times. The genes are TRBV20-1 and TRBJ2-2; 10 bases are shared with TRBD2. J lost 2 bases, V lost 8 bases, and 8 bases had no gene match. There are 15 residues in the CDR3. CDR1 and CDR2 from the germline V gene are DFQATT and SNEGSKA (reference sequence). The DNA for the CDR3 is TGCAGTCTTAAAACTAGCGGGACCAACACCGGGGAGCTGTTTTTT. Protein product: CSLKTSGTNTGELFF.

At least ten counts were recorded for this clonotype. The chain has TRBV20-1 and TRBJ1-6, with D unresolved. The CDR3 totals 14 residues. Germline CDR1 is DFQATT and CDR2 is SNEGSKA (reference sequence). The ends were cut back, 4 bases at V and 6 bases at J, with 13 bases in the middle. This chain's CDR3 is CSAIREAINSPLHF. The CDR3, as DNA: TGCAGTGCTATCCGGGAAGCAATTAATTCACCCCTCCACTTT.

In its sample, this clonotype was seen many times. The rearrangement joins TRBV19 to TRBJ2-7; D remains ambiguous. This CDR3 contains 17 residues. The V and J ends lost 3 bases and 3 bases respectively, with 21 bases between them. Germline V CDR1 and CDR2: LNHDA, SQIVND (reference sequence). CDR3 sequence: CASSMRKTAIFSYEQYF. CDR3 nucleotides: TGTGCCAGTAGTATGCGAAAGACGGCGATCTTTAGCTACGAGCAGTACTTC.

This clonotype occurred many times. The chain employs TRBV10-2 and TRBJ1-4, with 7 bases aligning to TRBD1. CDR3 length: 14 residues. CDR1 and CDR2 (germline): WSHSY, SAAADI. Unmatched junction bases numbered 6, after V lost 7 bases and J lost 4 bases. The CDR3 sequence: CASNHRGGNEKLFF. Here the CDR3 DNA reads TGCGCCAGCAATCACAGGGGCGGTAATGAAAAACTGTTTTTT.

This clonotype was counted ten times or more. This chain links TRBV6-2 or TRBV6-3 with TRBJ2-3; 10 bases are a match to TRBD2. The CDR3 sequence is 16 residues long. The V gene's germline CDR1 is MNHEY and CDR2 SVGEGT. The ends lost 6 bases at V and 1 base at J; junction bases unmatched: 7. CDR3 nucleotides: TGTGCCAGCAGCTGTATCCTAGCGGGGGGCACAGATACGCAGTATTTT. Encoded protein: CASSCILAGGTDTQYF.

The chain employs TRBV3-1 and TRBJ2-2, with D unclear. From germline, CDR1 is LGHDT and CDR2 YNNKEL (reference sequence). The CDR3 contains 17 residues. V lost 1 base to trimming and J lost 0 bases, with 12 bases between them. CDR3 residues: CASSQAGRLSNTGELFF. The CDR3 DNA reads TGTGCCAGCAGCCAAGCCGGCCGGCTTTCGAACACCGGGGAGCTGTTTTTT.

This clonotype has ten or more counts. V is TRBV2 and J is TRBJ2-7; TRBD1 matches at 7 bases. This CDR3 is 13 amino acids long. Germline CDR1 SNHLY, CDR2 FYNNEI. The J segment lost 6 bases and the V segment lost 5 bases, leaving 7 bases of the junction unmatched. The CDR3 DNA reads TGTGCCAGCAGTCCCGACAGGGACAGCGAGCAGTACTTC. Translation: CASSPDRDSEQYF.

There are many counts of this clonotype. The V and J genes are TRBV30 and TRBJ1-4; 7 bases map to TRBD1. The junction had 0 bases not matched to a gene; V was cut back by 5 bases and J by 3 bases. The CDR3 is made up of 12 amino acids. Per germline, CDR1 GTSNPN and CDR2 SVGIG (reference sequence). The CDR3 DNA reads TGTGCCTGGGACAGGGCTAATGAAAAACTGTTTTTT. Residues: CAWDRANEKLFF.

This clonotype was observed at least ten times. The chain has TRBV12-3 or TRBV12-4 and TRBJ1-2, with D possibly TRBD1 on 6 matching bases. The CDR3 contains 13 residues. V lost 7 bases and J lost 3, with 12 bases in between. For the CDR3, the DNA is TGTGCCAGCACTCCGGACAGTTACTATGGCTACACCTTC. It specifies CASTPDSYYGYTF.

This clonotype has a count of ten or more. The J gene is TRBJ2-1, the V gene TRBV4-2; 10 nucleotides agree with TRBD1. The CDR3 has 17 amino acids. J gave up 2 bases and V 2 bases, and 6 bases lay outside the gene matches. Germline V CDR1 and CDR2: LGHNA, YNFKEQ. As DNA, the CDR3 is TGTGCCAGCAGCCAATTTACCGGGACAGGGGCCTACAATGAGCAGTTCTTC. Its translation: CASSQFTGTGAYNEQFF.

This clonotype was counted many times. The gene calls are TRBV30 and TRBJ1-5, with a weak D call TRBD1 (5 bases). Trimming left V 5 bases short and J 0 bases short, with 14 bases between. CDR3 length: 15 residues. Germline-derived CDR1 and CDR2 are GTSNPN and SVGIG (reference sequence). CDR3 sequence reads: CAWGANGYSNQPQHF. As DNA, the CDR3 is TGTGCCTGGGGGGCGAACGGGTATAGCAATCAGCCCCAGCATTTT.

This clonotype has at least ten counts. This chain uses TRBV2 with TRBJ2-5; 11 nucleotides line up with TRBD2. Germline values: CDR1 SNHLY, CDR2 FYNNEI. The CDR3 extends over 15 amino acids. V dropped 8 bases and J dropped 5; count of bases not matched to a gene: 10. CDR3 in DNA: TGTGCCAGCTCGGGACTAGCGGCCTTGCGGGAGACCCAGTACTTC. It is translated as CASSGLAALRETQYF.

This clonotype was observed at least ten times. The chain recombines TRBV20-1 with TRBJ1-5; D is unresolved. Trimming removed 3 bases from V and 6 bases from J, with 12 bases in between. The CDR3 covers 13 residues. Per germline, CDR1 DFQATT and CDR2 SNEGSKA (reference sequence). DNA of the CDR3: TGCAGTGCTAGGATGGGTAGGTCTCAGCCCCAGCATTTT. It codes for CSARMGRSQPQHF.

In its sample, this clonotype was seen many times. The chain carries TRBV20-1 and TRBJ1-2; 8 nucleotides agree with TRBD1. The J segment lost 4 bases and the V segment lost 5 bases, leaving 9 bases of the junction unmatched. This CDR3 region has 14 residues. Germline assignment: CDR1 DFQATT and CDR2 SNEGSKA (reference sequence). The CDR3 region is CSAQTGEAIYGYTF. The CDR3 nucleotides are TGCAGTGCTCAGACAGGGGAAGCCATCTATGGCTACACCTTC.

This clonotype was recorded at least ten times. CDR3 DNA: TGTGCCAGCAGTCCCGGGACAGGGGGTCATTCACCCCTCCACTTT. Protein product: CASSPGTGGHSPLHF. The V and J genes are TRBV12-3 or TRBV12-4 and TRBJ1-6; 11 bases line up with TRBD1. The CDR3 contains 15 residues. Trimming cost V 5 bases and J 8 bases; bases outside gene matches: 5.

Points on this clonotype: A far larger clone is off by one base, so a read error is likely. The chain links TRBV11-2 to TRBJ1-1; a possible D gene is TRBD1 (5 bases). Germline V CDR1 and CDR2: SGHAT, FQNNGV. The CDR3 length is 15 residues. With 6 bases removed from V and 7 bases from J, the gap between germline ends came to 21 bases. CDR3 amino acids: CASSLTRGRTGEAFF. CDR3 sequence (DNA): TGTGCCAGCAGTTTAACACGGGGCCGAACAGGTGAAGCTTTCTTT.

This clonotype has at least ten counts. The chain carries TRBV4-1 and TRBJ1-1, with no clear D. This CDR3 has 15 amino acids. The germline gives CDR1 MGHRA, CDR2 YSYEKL. Trimming removed 4 bases at V and 1 base at J, with 13 bases between. CDR3 protein: CASSLRSWGNTEAFF. Here the CDR3 DNA reads TGCGCCAGCAGCCTAAGATCCTGGGGGAACACTGAAGCTTTCTTT.

V gene TRBV10-3 combines with J gene TRBJ2-1; 8 nucleotides agree with TRBD1. CDR1 ENHRY and CDR2 SYGVKD come from the germline V gene. The length of the CDR3 is 13 residues. With 10 bases clipped from V and 4 bases from J, the junction kept 6 bases outside the gene matches. DNA for the CDR3: TGTGCCACGGGACAGGCGACTTACAATGAGCAGTTCTTC. Its translation is CATGQATYNEQFF.

This clonotype appeared a few times. The junction shows a germline mismatch at one end, possibly a read error. V and J are TRBV29-1 and TRBJ2-5; D call uncertain. This CDR3 is 12 amino acids long. Per germline, CDR1 SQVTM and CDR2 ANQGSEA. CDR3 nucleotides: TGCAGCGCTCGCGGTGATATAGAGACCCGGTACTTC. Its protein is CSARGDIETRYF.

This clonotype was recorded at least ten times. The chain uses TRBV12-3 or TRBV12-4 and TRBJ1-1; tentatively, D is TRBD1 (5 bases). This CDR3 has 14 residues. V shed 2 bases and J shed 11 bases, with 18 bases lying between them. The CDR3 DNA reads as TGTGCCAGCAGTTTAAGGGGAGGGGCAGGTCGGGCTTTCTTT. This encodes CASSLRGGAGRAFF.

Many counts were recorded for this clonotype. The V call is TRBV25-1, the J call TRBJ1-5, with 9 bases fitting TRBD1. Germline loops: CDR1 MGHDK, CDR2 SYGVNS. The CDR3 spans 15 residues. V shed 8 bases, J shed 4 bases, and the junction held 9 bases outside the gene matches. The DNA of the CDR3 is TGTGCCAGCTCCGACAGGGGGTTTGGGAATCAGCCCCAGCATTTT. Protein product: CASSDRGFGNQPQHF. Full variable domain (rest looked up from reference TRBV25-1 and TRBJ1-5): EADIYQTPRYLVIGTGKKITLECSQTMGHDKMYWYQQDPGMELHLIHYSYGVNSTEKGDLSSESTVSRIRTEHFPLTLESARPSHTSQYLCASSDRGFGNQPQHFGDGTRLSIL.

This rearrangement joins TRBV27 to TRBJ2-3, with 12 positions matching TRBD2. The CDR3 extends over 20 amino acids. CDR1 and CDR2 from the germline V gene are MNHEY and SMNVEV (reference sequence). Unmatched junction bases numbered 16, after V lost 1 base and J lost 5 bases. The CDR3 loop reads CASSLFASGRADLRVDTQYF. The CDR3 coding sequence is TGTGCCAGCAGTTTATTTGCTAGCGGGAGGGCCGACCTCCGAGTAGATACGCAGTATTTT.

The chain carries TRBV7-8 and TRBJ2-1; tentative D call: TRBD2 (6 bases). The CDR3 is 14 amino acids. V lost 4 bases, J lost 5 bases, and 12 bases lay in between. Germline lookup yields CDR1 SGHVS and CDR2 FQNEAQ. This chain's CDR3 is CASSSEGPDNEQFF. The CDR3 DNA reads as TGTGCCAGCAGCTCGGAGGGCCCAGACAATGAGCAGTTCTTC.